The sequence of this TCR beta chain was determined in a study of cytomegalovirus exposure and HLA in healthy donors. Germline loops: CDR1 SEHNR, CDR2 FQNEAQ (reference sequence). CDR3 length equals 15 residues. V lost 8 bases to trimming and J lost 8 bases; unmatched junction nucleotides: 13. This clone was detected only once. Its specificity is unknown. Study-wide results and limits: A later analysis linked a missense DCLRE1C variant to TCR beta V- and J-gene trimming. Analysis performed later found 15,000 or so TCR beta sequences associated with HLA alleles at 0.05 false discovery rate. For most TCR sequences rarity was the rule, although some public TCRs occurred in many donors.

Primers for the PCR totalled 60 Vbeta and 13 Jbeta. In the authors' methods: In a later analysis, of roughly 73 million unique beta chains, about 12 million appeared in at least two donors. Repertoires were generated with immunoSEQ multiplex PCR, while TCRdb's copy carries only in-frame clones and drops some. V and J calls and clone size are as listed in that table; D and trimming were resolved from the DNA. Of roughly 100,000 clones in the sample, 60% to 80% were seen once. The source of this sequence is a man aged 45-65 years in good health and CMV-seropositive. Input material: PBMCs. The chain carries TRBV7-9 and TRBJ1-4; 8 nucleotides line up with TRBD1. This chain's CDR3 is CASASDRERSEKLFF. DNA for the CDR3: TGTGCCAGCGCTTCGGACAGGGAAAGAAGCGAAAAACTGTTTTTT.